Below are 15 T cell receptor beta chains sequenced from a single sample in a study of technical replicates of blood from a handful of donors. Sequencing used immunoSEQ multiplex PCR; TCRdb keeps in-frame clones, though not all of them. The sample lists tens of thousands of clones, roughly 94% occurring once. Sequencing input: T cells isolated from PBMCs. Receptors were obtained from a human donor in good health.

Here the CDR3 reads CASSVGLAGTGELFF. The CDR3 coding sequence is TGTGCCAGCAGTGTAGGACTAGCGGGCACCGGGGAGCTGTTTTTT. The V call is TRBV2, the J call TRBJ2-2; 11 positions agree with TRBD2. The CDR3 runs 15 residues. Trimming cost V 4 bases and J 4 bases; bases outside gene matches: 2. Per germline, CDR1 SNHLY and CDR2 FYNNEI.

The J gene is TRBJ2-2, the V gene TRBV7-7; a possible D gene is TRBD1 (5 bases). V lost 5 bases and J 6 bases, leaving 10 bases between the germline ends. The CDR3 totals 13 residues. In germline, CDR1 is SSHAT, CDR2 FNYEAQ (reference sequence). DNA of the CDR3: TGTGCCAGCAGCACAGGAGCCCCCGGGGAGCTGTTTTTT. Encoded protein: CASSTGAPGELFF.

The gene calls are TRBV27 and TRBJ2-2; 10 bases agree with TRBD2. V was clipped by 6 bases and J by 1 base; unmatched bases: 8. The germline gives CDR1 MNHEY, CDR2 SMNVEV (reference sequence). This CDR3 comprises 17 residues. The CDR3 DNA sequence: TGTGCCAGCAGCCTCGGACTAGCGGTAGGGAACACCGGGGAGCTGTTTTTT. Translation gives CASSLGLAVGNTGELFF.

This clone has only one observation. The chain has TRBV21-1 and TRBJ2-3; the D call in the table, TRBD1, was not verified against the DNA. TRBV21-1 is tagged as a pseudogene. This CDR3 contains 15 residues. The CDR3 sequence: CASSTRGTGADTQYF. In nucleotides, the CDR3 is TGTGCCAGCAGCACCAGGGGGACAGGGGCAGATACGCAGTATTTT.

The chain links TRBV30 to TRBJ2-2, with a weak D call TRBD2 (6 bases). CDR1 GTSNPN and CDR2 SVGIG come from the germline V gene (reference sequence). V was pared by 1 base and J by 9 bases, with 9 bases between. The CDR3 loop spans 12 amino acids. CDR3 nucleotides: TGTGCCTGGAGTGGGGAGGTCCGGGAGCTGTTTTTT. It codes for CAWSGEVRELFF.

The gene calls are TRBV28 and TRBJ1-5; no definite D call. Trimming pared 3 bases from V and 13 bases from J, leaving 49 bases between. The CDR3 length is 24 residues. Germline CDR1 MDHEN, CDR2 SYDVKM. Here the CDR3 reads CASSFGLVFSGLPNGSSREGEQHF. In nucleotides, the CDR3 is TGTGCCAGCAGTTTCGGTTTAGTCTTTTCGGGCCTACCGAATGGGTCGAGTCGAGAGGGTGAACAGCATTTT.

The CDR3 reads CASSHSGTLHF. CDR3 DNA sequence: TGCGCCAGCAGCCACTCGGGGACCCTCCACTTT. The chain employs TRBV4-1 and TRBJ1-6; D is unresolved. The CDR3 consists of 11 residues. Germline assignment: CDR1 MGHRA and CDR2 YSYEKL. Trimming removed 3 bases from V and 14 bases from J, with 8 bases in between.

The rearrangement uses TRBV5-1 and TRBJ2-2; TRBD2 is a possible D gene (7 bases). V lost 7 bases to trimming and J lost 1 base, with 17 bases between them. CDR1 and CDR2 (germline): SGHRS, YFSETQ. CDR3 size: 16 residues. CDR3 residues: CASRWGASGNTGELFF. CDR3 in DNA: TGCGCCAGCCGCTGGGGGGCTAGCGGGAACACCGGGGAGCTGTTTTTT.

The chain couples TRBV6-5 to TRBJ1-2; 7 nucleotides align to TRBD1. Germline-derived CDR1 and CDR2 are MNHEY and SVGAGI. CDR3 length equals 13 residues. V shed 5 bases, J shed 4 bases, and the junction held 4 bases outside the gene matches. This CDR3 is CASSRGTAYGYTF. The CDR3 nucleotides read TGTGCCAGCAGTAGGGGGACAGCCTATGGCTACACCTTC.

The CDR3 sequence is CASNNSSSGANVLTF. The DNA for the CDR3 is TGCGCCAGCAATAACAGCAGCTCTGGGGCCAACGTCCTGACTTTC. The chain uses TRBV5-1 and TRBJ2-6; D uncertain. CDR1 is SGHRS and CDR2 is YFSETQ in the germline V gene. V was pared by 6 bases and J by 0 bases, with 10 bases between. CDR3 length: 15 residues. Variable domain in full (rest from reference TRBV5-1 and TRBJ2-6): KAGVTQTPRYLIKTRGQQVTLSCSPISGHRSVSWYQQTPGQGLQFLFEYFSETQRNKGNFPGRFSGRQFSNSRSEMNVSTLELGDSALYLCASNNSSSGANVLTFGAGSRLTVL.

Only one count was recorded for this clone. This sequence joins TRBV13 and TRBJ2-1, with D hard to call. This CDR3 has 12 residues. Germline-derived CDR1 and CDR2 are PRHDT and FYEKMQ (reference sequence). The germline V and J ends were trimmed by 2 bases and 7 bases, with 6 bases remaining between them. CDR3 region: CASSLLGNEQFF. The CDR3 DNA sequence: TGTGCCAGCAGCTTACTCGGGAATGAGCAGTTCTTC.

The rearrangement joins TRBV6-1 to TRBJ1-1, with TRBD1 as a possible D gene (6 bases). V was shortened by 2 bases and J by 4 bases, with 11 bases between the two germline ends. This CDR3 has 14 amino acids. CDR1 MNHNS and CDR2 SASEGT come from the germline V gene. The CDR3 DNA reads as TGTGCCAGCAGTGAATGGGAAGGGGGCACTGAAGCTTTCTTT. Translating it yields CASSEWEGGTEAFF.

V gene TRBV7-2 combines with J gene TRBJ1-1; D unclear. This CDR3 comprises 17 residues. Trimming shortened V by 7 bases and J by 0 bases, and 21 bases separated the two germline ends. Germline V lookup: CDR1 SGHTA, CDR2 FQGNSA. The CDR3: CASTPRSQPGLNTEAFF. The CDR3 bases are TGTGCCAGCACCCCCCGGTCCCAACCTGGGCTGAACACTGAAGCTTTCTTT.

The chain employs TRBV5-4 and TRBJ2-5; 10 bases align to TRBD2. CDR1 is SGHNT and CDR2 is YYREEE in the germline V gene (reference sequence). The CDR3 totals 13 residues. V was pared by 6 bases and J by 4 bases, with 3 bases of the junction left unmatched. The CDR3: CASKPSGGETQYF. The CDR3 DNA reads as TGTGCCAGCAAACCTAGCGGGGGAGAGACCCAGTACTTC.

The chain links TRBV6-1 to TRBJ1-2; D is perhaps TRBD1 (5 bases). The CDR3 contains 16 residues. Germline V lookup: CDR1 MNHNS, CDR2 SASEGT. The V end lost 2 bases, the J end lost 3 bases, and 16 bases lay between the germline ends. CDR3 sequence (DNA): TGTGCCAGCAGTGAACAGGGCCGCGAGGCCTACTATGGCTACACCTTC. Amino acids: CASSEQGREAYYGYTF.